This TCR beta chain derives from a study of OX40 agonist ivuxolimab in advanced cancers. Whole-study context: Patients enrolled in dose escalation were diagnosed with hepatocellular carcinoma, melanoma, renal cell or head and neck cancer. Two cutaneous melanoma patients and one hepatocellular carcinoma patient, three in all, had partial responses.

As for this clone: Its specificity is not known.

General study points: Clonal expansion among partial responders at 0.1-3.0 mg/kg ranked near the lowest.

Measured with immunoSEQ multiplex PCR; TCRdb has only the in-frame clones, and not every one. The repertoire consists of fewer than 85,000 clones, with roughly 90% occurring once and the leading ten covering about 9.1%. Specimen: CD4+ or CD8+ T cells sorted from blood, collected in a trial of the OX40 agonist ivuxolimab. The sequence was collected from an adult with an advanced solid tumor such as melanoma, head and neck, liver or kidney cancer.

The DNA for the CDR3 is TGTGCCAGCAGCCATCCCGGGACAGCGAACACCGGGGAGCTGTTTTTT. This translates into CASSHPGTANTGELFF. This sequence joins TRBV11-2 and TRBJ2-2; 7 bases agree with TRBD1. CDR1 is SGHAT and CDR2 is FQNNGV in the germline V gene. The length of the CDR3 is 16 residues. The V segment lost 5 bases and the J segment 0 bases; nucleotides outside the gene matches: 6.